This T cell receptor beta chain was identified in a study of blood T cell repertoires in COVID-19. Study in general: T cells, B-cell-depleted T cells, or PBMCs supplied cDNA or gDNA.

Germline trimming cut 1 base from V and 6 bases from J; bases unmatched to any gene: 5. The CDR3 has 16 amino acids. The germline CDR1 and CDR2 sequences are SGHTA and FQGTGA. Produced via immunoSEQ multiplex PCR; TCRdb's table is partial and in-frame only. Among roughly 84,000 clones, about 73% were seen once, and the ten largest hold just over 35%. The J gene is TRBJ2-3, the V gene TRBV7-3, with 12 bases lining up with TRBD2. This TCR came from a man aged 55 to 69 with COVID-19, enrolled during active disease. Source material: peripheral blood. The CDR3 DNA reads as TGTGCCAGCAGCTTAAATGCCCTAGCGGGAGGGGATACGCAGTATTTT. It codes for CASSLNALAGGDTQYF.